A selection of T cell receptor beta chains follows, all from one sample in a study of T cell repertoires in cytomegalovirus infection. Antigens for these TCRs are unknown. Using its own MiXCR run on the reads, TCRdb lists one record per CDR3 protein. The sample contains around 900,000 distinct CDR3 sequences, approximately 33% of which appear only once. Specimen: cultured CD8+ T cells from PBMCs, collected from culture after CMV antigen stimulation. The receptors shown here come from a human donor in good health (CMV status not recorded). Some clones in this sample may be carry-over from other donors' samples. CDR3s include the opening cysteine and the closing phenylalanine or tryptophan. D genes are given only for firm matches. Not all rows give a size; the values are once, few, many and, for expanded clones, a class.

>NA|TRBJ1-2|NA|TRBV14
TGTGCCAGCAGCCAAGACCGACGTCCAGGGGTTCGCTATGGCTACACCTTC
CASSQDRRPGVRYGYTF
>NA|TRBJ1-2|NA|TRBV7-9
TGTGCCAGCAGCTTAGCGCAACCAGTTACGTATGGCTACACCTTC
CASSLAQPVTYGYTF
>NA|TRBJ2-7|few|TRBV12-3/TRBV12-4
TGTGCCAGCAGTTGGGGGCGAACGTTAACCTACGAGCAGTACTTC
CASSWGRTLTYEQYF
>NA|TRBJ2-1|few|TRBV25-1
TGTGCCAGCAGTGAGGGGACGGGCTCCTACAATGAGCAGTTCTTC
CASSEGTGSYNEQFF
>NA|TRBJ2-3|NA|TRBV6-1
TGTGCCAGCAGTGTAGATCAGAGCACAGATACGCAGTATTTT
CASSVDQSTDTQYF
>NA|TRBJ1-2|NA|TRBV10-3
TGTGCCATCAGTGAGTCACTGGACAGTTCCTTTAAGTATGGCTACACCTTC
CAISESLDSSFKYGYTF
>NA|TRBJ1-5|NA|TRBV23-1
TGCGCCAGCAGTCACCTCCGGGGGACGAGCAATCAGCCCCGGCATTTT
CASSHLRGTSNQPRHF
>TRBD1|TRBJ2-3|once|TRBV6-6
TGTGCCAGCAGTTACTTCGTGGGACAGGGGAGGGACACAGATACGCAGTATTTT
CASSYFVGQGRDTDTQYF
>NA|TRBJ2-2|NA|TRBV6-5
TGTGCCAGCAGTTATAGGGTAGCAGCTACCGGGGAGCTGTTTTTT
CASSYRVAATGELFF
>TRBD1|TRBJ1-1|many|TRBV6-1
TGTGCCAGCACGCGGACAGGGTTGAACACTGAAGCTTTCTTT
CASTRTGLNTEAFF
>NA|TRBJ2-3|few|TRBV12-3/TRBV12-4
TGTGCCAGCAGGATTACTCTCATCACAGATACGCAGTATTTT
CASRITLITDTQYF
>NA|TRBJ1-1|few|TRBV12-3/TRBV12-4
TGTGCCAGCAACGAGGGAACTGAAGCTTTCTTT
CASNEGTEAFF
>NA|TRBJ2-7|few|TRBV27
TGTGCCAGCAGTTTTGGGGCCGCCGTTAACGAGCAGTACTTC
CASSFGAAVNEQYF
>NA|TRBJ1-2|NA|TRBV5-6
TGTGCCAGCAGCTTGGATGGGGCTGCCTATTATGGCTACACCTTC
CASSLDGAAYYGYTF
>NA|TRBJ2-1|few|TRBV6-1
TGTGCCAGCAGTGAGTCAGGGGCCCTCCACAATGAGCAGTTCTTC
CASSESGALHNEQFF